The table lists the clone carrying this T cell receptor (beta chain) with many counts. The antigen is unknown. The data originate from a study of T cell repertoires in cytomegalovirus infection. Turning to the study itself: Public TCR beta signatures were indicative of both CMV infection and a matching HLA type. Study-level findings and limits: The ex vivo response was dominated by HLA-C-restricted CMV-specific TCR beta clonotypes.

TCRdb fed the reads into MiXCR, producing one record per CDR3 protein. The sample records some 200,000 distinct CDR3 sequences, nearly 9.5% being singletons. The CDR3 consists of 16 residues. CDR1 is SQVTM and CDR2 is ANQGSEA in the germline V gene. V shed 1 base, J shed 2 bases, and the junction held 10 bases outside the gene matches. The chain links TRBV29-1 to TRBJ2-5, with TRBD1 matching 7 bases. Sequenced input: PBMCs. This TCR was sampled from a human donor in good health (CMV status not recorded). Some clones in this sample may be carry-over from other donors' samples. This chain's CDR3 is CSVEGGTDRIQETQYF. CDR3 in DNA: TGCAGCGTTGAAGGGGGGACAGACAGAATTCAAGAGACCCAGTACTTC.